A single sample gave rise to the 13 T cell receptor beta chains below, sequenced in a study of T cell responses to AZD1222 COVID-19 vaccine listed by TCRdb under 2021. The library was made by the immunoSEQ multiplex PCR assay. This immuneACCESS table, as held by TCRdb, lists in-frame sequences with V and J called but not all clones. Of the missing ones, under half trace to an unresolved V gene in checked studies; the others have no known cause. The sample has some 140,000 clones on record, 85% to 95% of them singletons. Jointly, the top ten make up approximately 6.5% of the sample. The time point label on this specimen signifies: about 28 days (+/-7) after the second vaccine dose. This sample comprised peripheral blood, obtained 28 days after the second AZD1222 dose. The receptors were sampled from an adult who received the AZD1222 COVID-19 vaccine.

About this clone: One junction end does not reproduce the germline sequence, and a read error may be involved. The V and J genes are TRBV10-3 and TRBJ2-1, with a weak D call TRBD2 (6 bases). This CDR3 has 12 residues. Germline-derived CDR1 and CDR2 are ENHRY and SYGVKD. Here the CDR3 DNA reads TGTGCCATCCGGGACTCCTCCAATGAGCAGTTCTTC. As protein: CAIRDSSNEQFF.

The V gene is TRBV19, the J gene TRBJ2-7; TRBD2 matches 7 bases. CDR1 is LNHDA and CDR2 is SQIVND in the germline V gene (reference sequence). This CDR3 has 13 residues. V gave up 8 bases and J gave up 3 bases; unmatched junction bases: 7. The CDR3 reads CASGLKRGYEQYF. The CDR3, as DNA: TGTGCCAGTGGATTAAAGCGGGGCTACGAGCAGTACTTC.

The CDR3 region is CASSPPIVDRGRPYEQYF. DNA for the CDR3: TGTGCCAGCTCACCACCGATCGTGGACAGGGGGAGACCCTACGAGCAGTACTTC. The rearrangement joins TRBV18 to TRBJ2-7; 10 nucleotides align to TRBD1. Germline CDR1 KGHSH, CDR2 LQKENI. The CDR3 consists of 18 residues. After removal of 0 bases from V and 2 bases from J, the junction contained 10 bases not matched to a gene.

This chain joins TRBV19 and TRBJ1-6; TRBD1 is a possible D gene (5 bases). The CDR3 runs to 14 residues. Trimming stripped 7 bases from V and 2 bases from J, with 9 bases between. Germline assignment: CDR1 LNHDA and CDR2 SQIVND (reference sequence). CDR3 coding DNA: TGTGCCAGTACGCGGGGGACCTATAATTCACCCCTCCACTTT. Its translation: CASTRGTYNSPLHF.

DNA of the CDR3: TGTGCCAGCAGCCGAACGGCCTCAGGGGCGAAATACAATGAGCAGTTCTTC. It encodes CASSRTASGAKYNEQFF. The chain employs TRBV27 and TRBJ2-1, with D possibly TRBD1 on 6 matching bases. Germline V gives CDR1 MNHEY, CDR2 SMNVEV (reference sequence). This CDR3 is 17 amino acids long. Trimming took 6 bases from V and 4 from J, leaving 22 bases between them.

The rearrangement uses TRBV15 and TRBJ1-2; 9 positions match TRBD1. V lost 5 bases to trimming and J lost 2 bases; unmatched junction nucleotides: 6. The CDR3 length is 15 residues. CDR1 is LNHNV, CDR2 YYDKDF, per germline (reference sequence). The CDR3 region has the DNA TGTGCCACCAGCGCGGAACAGGGGGCCAACTATGGCTACACCTTC. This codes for CATSAEQGANYGYTF.

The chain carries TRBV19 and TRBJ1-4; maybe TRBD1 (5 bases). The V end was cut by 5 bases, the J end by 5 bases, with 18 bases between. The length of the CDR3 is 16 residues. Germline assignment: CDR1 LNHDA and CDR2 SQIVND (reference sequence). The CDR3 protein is CASSLTPPRGNEKLFF. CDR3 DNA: TGTGCCAGTAGTCTAACCCCTCCTCGGGGGAATGAAAAACTGTTTTTT.

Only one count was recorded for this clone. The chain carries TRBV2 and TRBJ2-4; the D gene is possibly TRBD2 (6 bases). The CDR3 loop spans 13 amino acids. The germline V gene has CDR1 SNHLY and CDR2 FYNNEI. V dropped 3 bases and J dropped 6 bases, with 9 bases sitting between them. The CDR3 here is CASSDLGGNIQYF. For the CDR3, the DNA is TGTGCCAGCAGTGATTTGGGGGGAAACATTCAGTACTTC.

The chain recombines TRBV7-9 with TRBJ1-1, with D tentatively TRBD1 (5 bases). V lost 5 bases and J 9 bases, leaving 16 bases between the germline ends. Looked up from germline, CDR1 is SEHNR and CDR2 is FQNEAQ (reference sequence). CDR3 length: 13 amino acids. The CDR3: CASSPRAGDQAFF. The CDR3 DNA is TGTGCCAGCAGCCCCAGGGCCGGGGATCAAGCTTTCTTT.

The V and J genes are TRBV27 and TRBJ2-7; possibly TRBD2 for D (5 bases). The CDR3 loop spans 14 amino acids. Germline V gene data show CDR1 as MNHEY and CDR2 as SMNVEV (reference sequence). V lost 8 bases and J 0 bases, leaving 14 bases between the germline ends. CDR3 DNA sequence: TGTGCCAGCGGACTGACATCGGGCTCCTACGAGCAGTACTTC. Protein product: CASGLTSGSYEQYF.

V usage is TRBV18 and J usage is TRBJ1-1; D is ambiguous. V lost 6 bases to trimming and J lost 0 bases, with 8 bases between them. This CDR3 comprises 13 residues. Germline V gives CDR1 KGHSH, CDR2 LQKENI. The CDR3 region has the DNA TGTGCCAGCTCCGGAGTGTTGAACACTGAAGCTTTCTTT. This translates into CASSGVLNTEAFF.

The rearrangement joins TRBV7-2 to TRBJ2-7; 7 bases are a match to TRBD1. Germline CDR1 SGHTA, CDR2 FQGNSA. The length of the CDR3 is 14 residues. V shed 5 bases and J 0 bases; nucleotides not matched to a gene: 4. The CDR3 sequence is CASSMDRTSYEQYF. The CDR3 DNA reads TGTGCCAGCAGCATGGACAGGACCTCCTACGAGCAGTACTTC.

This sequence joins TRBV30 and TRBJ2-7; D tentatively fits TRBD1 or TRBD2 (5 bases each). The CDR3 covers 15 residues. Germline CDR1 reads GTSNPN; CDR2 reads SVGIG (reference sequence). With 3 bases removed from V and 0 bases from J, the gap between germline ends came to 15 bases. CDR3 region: CAWSSLEGFSYEQYF. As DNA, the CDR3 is TGTGCCTGGAGCTCCCTAGAGGGGTTCTCCTACGAGCAGTACTTC.